This T cell receptor beta chain was observed in a study of blood T cell repertoires in COVID-19. As for the study in general: Both acute and convalescent COVID-19 samples were obtained from the United States, Italy and Spain. PBMCs, B-cell-depleted T cells, or T cells were the source of the cDNA or gDNA that made up the material.

The CDR3 consists of 15 residues. CDR1 SNHLY and CDR2 FYNNEI come from the germline V gene. Trimming took off 4 bases at V and 2 bases at J, with 12 bases between the two ends. Original analysis: Scientists estimated how many nucleated cells there were by amplifying reference gene primers. Method: immunoSEQ multiplex PCR; TCRdb's copy keeps in-frame clones and lacks some. V and J calls and clone size are copied from that table; D and trimming were computed from the DNA. The sample yields some 48,000 clones, approximately 84% seen once. The rearrangement uses TRBV2 and TRBJ1-5; D unclear. The source material was peripheral blood. This receptor was identified in a man aged 50 to 60 with acute or convalescent COVID-19. The chain's CDR3 is CASSVGSGGNQPQHF. The CDR3, as DNA: TGTGCCAGCAGTGTCGGGTCGGGAGGCAATCAGCCCCAGCATTTT.